A selection of T cell receptor beta chains follows, all from one sample in a study of T cells in Graves' hyperthyroidism and ophthalmopathy. In TCRdb, the multiplex PCR reads were re-called with MiXCR into one record per CDR3 protein. The table records some 720,000 distinct CDR3 sequences, less than 20% of them present only once. The material sequenced was blood. Receptors were obtained from a young man with Graves' hyperthyroidism. Both conserved end residues are part of each CDR3. A row's size may be missing; if present it is once, few, many or a size class.

abundance	j_gene	v_gene	CDR3aa
-	TRBJ2-1	TRBV20-1	CSARAWGSFGNEQFF
-	TRBJ2-7	TRBV2	CASSEVPLQVSYEQYF
many	TRBJ1-1	TRBV5-1	CASSLVGLLNTEAFF
many	TRBJ2-3	TRBV2	CASSVLADSTDTQYF
once	TRBJ2-7	TRBV29-1	CSVVKAGGPPYEQYF
many	TRBJ2-7	TRBV29-1	CSAVAGPFREQYF
few	TRBJ2-5	TRBV5-6	CASSWDRGLYQETQYF
once	TRBJ2-1	TRBV28	CASMASGRWANEQFF
few	TRBJ1-5	TRBV6-1	CASGDRTYSNQPQHF
many	TRBJ2-7	TRBV2	CASTRDRGTYEQYF
-	TRBJ1-5	TRBV28	CASSFGGKGNQPQHF
many	TRBJ1-4	TRBV11-1	CASSFDRLEKLFF
few	TRBJ2-7	TRBV28	CASSIAGGITYEQYF
-	TRBJ1-5	TRBV19	CASMGTDYQPQHF
-	TRBJ2-3	TRBV27	CASSLGVSDTQYF
many	TRBJ2-1	TRBV12-3/TRBV12-4	CASSPGLEGEQFF
-	TRBJ1-4	TRBV20-1	CSASVGGRDEKLFF
many	TRBJ2-2	TRBV3-1	CASCCGLNTGELFF
-	TRBJ2-1	TRBV9	CASSSGLGGQFF
-	TRBJ2-1	TRBV5-5	CASQGAGYNEQFF
-	TRBJ1-4	TRBV7-9	CASSFGRESVKLFF
many	TRBJ2-7	TRBV28	CASRGGRAVYEQYF
many	TRBJ2-1	TRBV7-9	CASSSPSGFRDEQFF
-	TRBJ2-7	TRBV13	CASSPDRGPPIEQYF